The TCR beta chain described here comes from a study of T cell responses to AZD1222 COVID-19 vaccine. Germline CDR1 reads GTSNPN; CDR2 reads SVGIG (reference sequence). This CDR3 is built from 12 residues. Trimming cost V 2 bases and J 9 bases, with 13 bases left between them. Only in-frame clones appear in the TCRdb table, and some are missing; sequencing was by immunoSEQ multiplex PCR. The table shows roughly 120,000 clones, with about 88% occurring only once. On this clone itself: Antigen: not known.

General study findings and limits: Distributed over spike, vaccine-associated CD4 TCRs predominated at 160-218 and 743-854. Spike-specific TCR breadth and depth went up after people got two AZD1222 doses. The sample set comprised mostly white British donors with more females, and clonal diversity was possibly underestimated.

The chain has TRBV30 and TRBJ1-1; D gene uncertain. Sample: peripheral blood, taken on day 0 of AZD1222 vaccination. This clonotype was sampled from an adult in good health. The DNA for the CDR3 is TGTGCCTGGAGTTCCCTAGGCCGGCAAGCTTTCTTT. Its protein is CAWSSLGRQAFF.